This T cell receptor beta chain is from a study of T cells in Graves' hyperthyroidism and ophthalmopathy. Looked up from germline, CDR1 is DFQATT and CDR2 is SNEGSKA (reference sequence). V was shortened by 6 bases and J by 0 bases, with 12 bases between the two germline ends. The CDR3 length is 13 residues. Amplification of TCR beta CDR3 regions used RNA as the template. Primed by the HTBI set, a first-round RT-PCR was run on the TCR CDR3. TCRdb recomputed calls from the multiplex PCR reads with MiXCR, one row per CDR3 protein. Of 800,000 or so distinct CDR3 sequences in the sample, about 38% were seen once.

The origin of this receptor is a man aged 18 to 29 with Graves' hyperthyroidism. The chain carries TRBV20-1 and TRBJ2-7; D not resolved. The sequenced material came from blood. The CDR3 sequence is CSALGRFSYEQYF. The CDR3 DNA reads as TGCAGTGCCTTAGGACGGTTCTCCTACGAGCAGTACTTC.